This record looks at one T cell receptor (beta chain) sequence and its context. This specimen belongs to a study of monozygotic twins with inflammatory bowel disease. The germline gives CDR1 ENHRY, CDR2 SYGVKD. The CDR3 sequence is 13 residues long. TCRdb reanalyzed the 5' RACE reads and collapses them to one entry per CDR3 protein, without DNA. In all, the sample yields 350,000 to 500,000 distinct CDR3 sequences. This chain joins TRBV10-3 and TRBJ2-3; checking the TCRdb D call of TRBD2 is not possible without DNA. Sequenced input: blood. This clonotype was obtained from a human donor with ulcerative colitis or Crohn's disease, or a healthy co-twin of an affected twin (not recorded which). The CDR3 region is CAIIDSPTDTQYF.